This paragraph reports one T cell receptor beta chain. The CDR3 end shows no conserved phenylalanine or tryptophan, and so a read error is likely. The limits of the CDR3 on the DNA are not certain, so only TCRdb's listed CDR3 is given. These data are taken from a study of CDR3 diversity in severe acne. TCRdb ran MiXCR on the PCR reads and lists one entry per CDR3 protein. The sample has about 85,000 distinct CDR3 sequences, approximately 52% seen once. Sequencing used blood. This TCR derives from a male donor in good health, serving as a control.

CDR3: CASSFGGSGYTFGS. The genes are TRBV12-3 or TRBV12-4 and TRBJ2-1; the D segment call TRBD1 is taken from the table without a DNA check. The CDR3 is 14 amino acids long, termini counted.